Shown below are 16 T cell receptor beta chains from a single sample sequenced in a study of T cell responses to AZD1222 COVID-19 vaccine (dated by TCRdb to the early 2020s). Receptor amplification or capture employed the immunoSEQ multiplex PCR assay. TCRdb mirrors the immuneACCESS table, restricted to in-frame sequences. Some clones are absent from its copies; in checked studies, under half trace to an unresolved V gene, and the reason for the others is unknown. The sample profile shows about 140,000 clones; around 88% of them were found once. The ten largest make up 3% to 4.5% of the sample. Sample time point, as interpreted from the label and publication: baseline before first vaccination. This specimen consisted of peripheral blood, obtained on day 0 of AZD1222 vaccination. The receptors derive from an adult in good health.

This clone has more than one count but fewer than ten. The chain couples TRBV4-2 to TRBJ1-5; no definite D call. V shed 1 base and J shed 2 bases, with 6 bases lying between them. The CDR3 consists of 14 residues. Germline V gene data show CDR1 as LGHNA and CDR2 as YNFKEQ. The CDR3 sequence: CASSQAAGNQPQHF. The CDR3 bases are TGTGCCAGCAGCCAAGCGGCTGGCAATCAGCCCCAGCATTTT.

Here the CDR3 DNA reads TGCGCCAGCAGTCAATTATTGCAGGGATTGGGGTATGGCTACACCTTC. As protein: CASSQLLQGLGYGYTF. This chain links TRBV23-1 with TRBJ1-2, with a possible D match to TRBD1 (5 bases). TRBV23-1 is placed among ORFs of uncertain function. The CDR3 length is 16 residues. V lost 1 base and J 5 bases, leaving 17 bases between the germline ends.

This clone was counted once. The chain is built from TRBV29-1 and TRBJ2-5; D is ambiguous. This CDR3 has 14 amino acids. The V end lost 4 bases, the J end lost 2 bases, and 14 bases lay between the germline ends. Germline values: CDR1 SQVTM, CDR2 ANQGSEA. The CDR3 DNA reads as TGCAGCGTTGCGGGCGTGAAAGGACAAGAGACCCAGTACTTC. This sequence encodes CSVAGVKGQETQYF. Full variable domain (outside the CDR3, taken from reference TRBV29-1 and TRBJ2-5): SAVISQKPSRDICQRGTSLTIQCQVDSQVTMMFWYRQQPGQSLTLIATANQGSEATYESGFVIDKFPISRPNLTFSTLTVSNMSPEDSSIYLCSVAGVKGQETQYFGPGTRLLVL.

This chain connects TRBV28 to TRBJ2-5, with D tentatively TRBD1 or TRBD2 (6 bases each). This CDR3 has 12 residues. Trimming shortened V by 7 bases and J by 5 bases, and 11 bases separated the two germline ends. Germline V gives CDR1 MDHEN, CDR2 SYDVKM. The CDR3 loop is CASTGARETQYF. The CDR3 nucleotides are TGTGCCAGCACGGGGGCAAGGGAGACCCAGTACTTC.

V is TRBV4-1 and J is TRBJ2-2, with a tentative D call TRBD2 (6 bases). This CDR3 comprises 19 residues. CDR1 is MGHRA, CDR2 YSYEKL, per germline. V lost 0 bases and J lost 0, with 17 bases in between. The CDR3 DNA sequence: TGCGCCAGCAGCCAAGAGTACAATGCTAGCGAAACGAACACCGGGGAGCTGTTTTTT. As protein: CASSQEYNASETNTGELFF.

The chain carries TRBV30 and TRBJ2-7; the D gene could be TRBD1 or TRBD2 (6 bases each). Trimming pared 3 bases from V and 4 bases from J, leaving 22 bases between. This CDR3 has 16 residues. CDR1 and CDR2 from the germline V gene are GTSNPN and SVGIG (reference sequence). The CDR3 spells CAWSGGGLGIPYEQYF. The CDR3 DNA is TGTGCCTGGAGCGGGGGCGGCCTGGGCATTCCTTACGAGCAGTACTTC.

This chain links TRBV7-9 with TRBJ2-7; 10 bases align to TRBD2. V shed 1 base and J 4 bases; nucleotides not matched to a gene: 1. The CDR3 loop spans 14 amino acids. Germline CDR1 reads SEHNR; CDR2 reads FQNEAQ (reference sequence). CDR3 coding DNA: TGTGCCAGCAGCTTAGAGACTAGCGGGTACGAGCAGTACTTC. Translation: CASSLETSGYEQYF.

The count of this clone is one. The chain employs TRBV14 and TRBJ1-2; 7 positions agree with TRBD1. Looked up from germline, CDR1 is SGHDN and CDR2 is FVKESK. The J segment lost 4 bases and the V segment lost 4 bases, leaving 3 bases of the junction unmatched. CDR3 length equals 13 residues. The chain's CDR3 is CASSPDRVYGYTF. The CDR3 bases are TGTGCCAGCAGCCCCGACAGGGTCTATGGCTACACCTTC.

The chain is built from TRBV7-9 and TRBJ1-6; D is possibly TRBD1 (5 bases). The CDR3 loop spans 15 amino acids. Per germline, CDR1 SEHNR and CDR2 FQNEAQ (reference sequence). V was trimmed by 1 base and J by 8 bases, leaving 12 bases between them. CDR3 protein: CASSLDSRGDSPLHF. Written as DNA, the CDR3 is TGTGCCAGCAGCTTAGATAGTCGGGGCGATTCACCCCTCCACTTT.

The rearrangement uses TRBV29-1 and TRBJ2-7; 7 bases match TRBD2. The junction had 8 bases not matched to a gene; V was cut back by 0 bases and J by 6 bases. Looked up from germline, CDR1 is SQVTM and CDR2 is ANQGSEA. This CDR3 region has 14 residues. The CDR3 nucleotides read TGCAGCGTTGAAGATCAGGCGGGAGCTACCGAGCAGTACTTC. Its protein is CSVEDQAGATEQYF.

This chain uses TRBV30 with TRBJ1-5; 9 bases map to TRBD1. Germline V lookup: CDR1 GTSNPN, CDR2 SVGIG (reference sequence). J was trimmed by 4 bases and V by 0 bases; bases with no gene match: 1. This CDR3 is built from 14 residues. This CDR3 is CAWSVTGGNQPQHF. For the CDR3, the DNA is TGTGCCTGGAGTGTGACAGGGGGGAATCAGCCCCAGCATTTT.

This rearrangement joins TRBV14 to TRBJ2-3, with a tentative D call TRBD2 (6 bases). V gave up 0 bases and J gave up 2 bases, with 12 bases separating them. The germline gives CDR1 SGHDN, CDR2 FVKESK. This CDR3 has 16 amino acids. CDR3 nucleotide sequence: TGTGCCAGCAGCCAAGAGAAGGACTACAACACAGATACGCAGTATTTT. It specifies CASSQEKDYNTDTQYF.

V and J are TRBV6-2 or TRBV6-3 and TRBJ2-5; 8 bases map to TRBD2. Trimming at V came to 0 bases and at J to 5 bases, leaving 11 bases not matched to a gene. This CDR3 is built from 17 residues. Germline values: CDR1 MNHEY, CDR2 SVGEGT. In DNA, the CDR3 is TGTGCCAGCAGTTACTCGCGGGAGGATTTAATTAGGGAGACCCAGTACTTC. It specifies CASSYSREDLIRETQYF.

This chain uses TRBV5-1 with TRBJ2-2; D perhaps matches TRBD2 (5 bases). V was shortened by 0 bases and J by 7 bases, with 7 bases between the two germline ends. There are 13 residues in the CDR3. Germline-derived CDR1 and CDR2 are SGHRS and YFSETQ. The CDR3 DNA is TGCGCCAGCAGCTTGGTAGAGGGCGGGGAGCTGTTTTTT. Translation: CASSLVEGGELFF.

V gene TRBV5-4 combines with J gene TRBJ2-7, with 8 bases lining up with TRBD1. The CDR3 is made up of 15 amino acids. CDR1 is SGHNT and CDR2 is YYREEE in the germline V gene (reference sequence). V was clipped by 5 bases and J by 1 base; unmatched bases: 8. CDR3 residues: CASRDGQGHSYEQYF. The CDR3 DNA sequence: TGTGCCAGCAGGGACGGACAGGGCCATTCCTACGAGCAGTACTTC.

The gene calls are TRBV7-9 and TRBJ1-1, with D possibly matching TRBD1 (5 bases). This CDR3 has 15 amino acids. Per germline, CDR1 SEHNR and CDR2 FQNEAQ (reference sequence). The V end lost 0 bases, the J end lost 5 bases, and 13 bases lay between the germline ends. This chain's CDR3 is CASSLAGGKGTEAFF. For the CDR3, the DNA is TGTGCCAGCAGCTTAGCCGGGGGGAAGGGGACTGAAGCTTTCTTT.